The 14 T cell receptor beta chains below come from one sample, sequenced in a study of cytomegalovirus exposure and HLA in healthy donors. Sequencing used immunoSEQ multiplex PCR; TCRdb keeps in-frame clones, though not all of them. The repertoire holds hundreds of thousands of clones, about 87% seen once, with about 3% in the top ten. The specimen was PBMCs. These receptors came from a man between 18 and 29 years old in good health and CMV-seronegative.

This chain links TRBV28 with TRBJ2-7; 9 bases map to TRBD1. The CDR3 sequence is 15 residues long. Germline V gene sequence: CDR1 MDHEN, CDR2 SYDVKM. J was trimmed by 2 bases and V by 6 bases; bases with no gene match: 8. The CDR3 protein is CASRSTGGRAYEQYF. In DNA, the CDR3 is TGTGCCAGCAGGTCGACAGGGGGAAGGGCCTACGAGCAGTACTTC.

Comments on this clone: The same CDR3 can be traced to other DNA sequences in this sample. J is TRBJ2-7 and V is TRBV4-1, with D possibly TRBD1 on 5 matching bases. This CDR3 region has 14 residues. The V gene lost 1 base and the J gene lost 2 bases, with 9 bases spanning the gap. Germline CDR1 and CDR2: MGHRA and YSYEKL. CDR3 sequence reads: CASSQVQGPYEQYF. The DNA for the CDR3 is TGCGCCAGCAGCCAAGTTCAGGGTCCCTACGAGCAGTACTTC.

The rearrangement uses TRBV7-2 and TRBJ2-7, with 10 bases matching TRBD2. From germline, CDR1 is SGHTA and CDR2 FQGNSA. J was trimmed by 6 bases and V by 5 bases; bases with no gene match: 10. The CDR3 is 15 amino acids. The CDR3 loop is CASSLGVAGGSEQYF. The CDR3 DNA is TGTGCCAGCAGCCTAGGGGTAGCGGGAGGTAGCGAGCAGTACTTC. Variable domain in full (rest from reference TRBV7-2 and TRBJ2-7): GAGVSQSPSNKVTEKGKDVELRCDPISGHTALYWYRQSLGQGLEFLIYFQGNSAPDKSGLPSDRFSAERTGGSVSTLTIQRTQQEDSAVYLCASSLGVAGGSEQYFGPGTRLTVT.

The chain carries TRBV10-3 and TRBJ2-3, with 11 nucleotides matching TRBD2. Looked up from germline, CDR1 is ENHRY and CDR2 is SYGVKD. The CDR3 length is 17 residues. The V gene end was trimmed by 6 bases and the J gene end by 0 bases; junction bases not matched to a gene: 8. The CDR3 region has the DNA TGTGCCATCAGCGCCAGGGGACTAGCGGTTAGCACAGATACGCAGTATTTT. Translation: CAISARGLAVSTDTQYF.

This sequence joins TRBV7-2 and TRBJ2-1; TRBD2 aligns across 14 bases. Germline V gene sequence: CDR1 SGHTA, CDR2 FQGNSA. The CDR3 is made up of 16 amino acids. V gave up 5 bases and J gave up 8 bases; unmatched junction bases: 8. In nucleotides, the CDR3 is TGTGCCAGCAGCCCGCGACTAGCGGGAGGGGGGGATGAGCAGTTCTTC. Translating gives CASSPRLAGGGDEQFF.

The count of this clone is one. This chain uses TRBV11-2 with TRBJ1-4; 7 bases line up with TRBD1. Germline V lookup: CDR1 SGHAT, CDR2 FQNNGV. The CDR3 runs 14 residues. J lost 11 bases, V lost 4 bases, and 10 bases had no gene match. This CDR3 is CASSSTETGSKLFF. As DNA, the CDR3 is TGTGCCAGCAGCTCCACTGAGACAGGGAGCAAACTGTTTTTT.

The chain links TRBV15 to TRBJ2-5; TRBD2 agrees at 10 bases. The germline CDR1 and CDR2 sequences are LNHNV and YYDKDF (reference sequence). This CDR3 contains 15 residues. Trimming removed 5 bases from V and 1 base from J; junction bases left unmatched: 4. In DNA form, the CDR3 reads TGTGCCACCAGCGCAAGCGGGGGGGTCCAAGAGACCCAGTACTTC. Its protein product is CATSASGGVQETQYF. The complete variable domain, with remaining parts taken from reference TRBV15 and TRBJ2-5, reads DAMVIQNPRYQVTQFGKPVTLSCSQTLNHNVMYWYQQKSSQAPKLLFHYYDKDFNNEADTPDNFQSRRPNTSFCFLDIRSPGLGDTAMYLCATSASGGVQETQYFGPGTRLLVL.

The V gene is TRBV7-6, the J gene TRBJ1-3, with no clear D. V dropped 11 bases and J dropped 0 bases, with 17 bases sitting between them. The CDR3 extends over 15 amino acids. CDR1 is SGHVS, CDR2 FNYEAQ, per germline. In DNA, the CDR3 is TGTGCCGGTAGTCCCAGCGACTCCTCTGGAAACACCATATATTTT. Translating gives CAGSPSDSSGNTIYF. Using reference TRBV7-6 and TRBJ1-3 for the parts outside the CDR3, the full variable domain is GAGVSQSPRYKVTKRGQDVALRCDPISGHVSLYWYRQALGQGPEFLTYFNYEAQQDKSGLPNDRFSAERPEGSISTLTIQRTEQRDSAMYRCAGSPSDSSGNTIYFGEGSWLTVV.

The chain couples TRBV9 to TRBJ2-3; possible D gene TRBD2, 5 bases. Germline V gene sequence: CDR1 SGDLS, CDR2 YYNGEE. V lost 3 bases, J lost 6 bases, and 20 bases lay in between. The CDR3 sequence is 16 residues long. The CDR3 protein is CASSAGVLGNEDTQYF. CDR3 sequence (DNA): TGTGCCAGCAGCGCTGGGGTCCTCGGGAATGAGGATACGCAGTATTTT.

V and J are TRBV6-6 and TRBJ2-7, with 9 nucleotides matching TRBD2. V lost 5 bases to trimming and J lost 4 bases; unmatched junction nucleotides: 3. This CDR3 region has 13 residues. Germline V gene data show CDR1 as MNHNY and CDR2 as SVGAGI (reference sequence). CDR3 nucleotide sequence: TGTGCCAGCAGTAGCCTAGCGGGATACGAGCAGTACTTC. This gives the protein CASSSLAGYEQYF.

This rearrangement joins TRBV5-1 to TRBJ2-7; perhaps TRBD2 as D (5 bases). The V gene's germline CDR1 is SGHRS and CDR2 YFSETQ. Trimming took off 0 bases at V and 2 bases at J, with 12 bases between the two ends. This CDR3 has 15 amino acids. CDR3 DNA: TGCGCCAGCAGCTTGGCTAGCAGCTTGGCCTACGAGCAGTACTTC. This encodes CASSLASSLAYEQYF.

In its sample, this clone was seen once. The chain couples TRBV5-8 to TRBJ1-4; D might be TRBD1 (5 bases). CDR1 and CDR2 (germline): SGHTS, YDEGEE. Trimming took 3 bases from V and 4 from J, leaving 13 bases between them. There are 15 residues in the CDR3. The CDR3 DNA follows: TGTGCCAGCAGCTGTCCGGGACTGATTAATGAAAAACTGTTTTTT. Its protein product is CASSCPGLINEKLFF.

The chain couples TRBV14 to TRBJ2-1; D is unresolved. Germline V gives CDR1 SGHDN, CDR2 FVKESK. The V end lost 4 bases, the J end lost 12 bases, and 19 bases lay between the germline ends. CDR3 length: 14 residues. CDR3 region: CASSPRIGSEAQFF. The DNA for the CDR3 is TGTGCCAGCAGCCCGCGTATTGGTTCCGAGGCGCAGTTCTTC. The complete variable domain, with remaining parts taken from reference TRBV14 and TRBJ2-1, reads EAGVTQFPSHSVIEKGQTVTLRCDPISGHDNLYWYRRVMGKEIKFLLHFVKESKQDESGMPNNRFLAERTGGTYSTLKVQPAELEDSGVYFCASSPRIGSEAQFFGPGTRLTVL.

The chain couples TRBV7-9 to TRBJ2-3, with D possibly being TRBD2 (5 bases). Trimming pared 3 bases from V and 1 base from J, leaving 14 bases between. This CDR3 region has 16 residues. CDR1 and CDR2 (germline): SEHNR, FQNEAQ (reference sequence). The CDR3 reads CASSLAGGGGTDTQYF. The CDR3 coding sequence is TGTGCCAGCAGCTTGGCAGGAGGAGGTGGCACAGATACGCAGTATTTT.